A selection of T cell receptor beta chains follows, all from one sample in a study of T cell repertoires in cytomegalovirus infection. A single record per CDR3 protein comes from TCRdb applying MiXCR to the reads. The sample records hundreds of thousands of distinct CDR3 sequences, 30% to 40% being singletons. Which antigens these TCRs recognize remains unknown. This specimen consisted of cultured CD8+ T cells from PBMCs, obtained from culture after CMV antigen stimulation. Receptor source: a human donor in good health (CMV status not recorded). Some clones in this sample may be carry-over from other donors' samples. Both conserved end residues are trimmed from each CDR3.

j_gene,v_gene,CDR3aa
TRBJ1-5,TRBV28,ASSLWQVNQPQH
TRBJ2-7,TRBV27,ASSAGTGGLGEQY
TRBJ1-2,TRBV6-1,ASSGWMPPAAYGYT
TRBJ2-1,TRBV9,ASSVGEYYNEQF
TRBJ2-5,TRBV7-8,ASSLWDRGVETQY
TRBJ2-5,TRBV10-3,AIQGEGRGWQETQY
TRBJ2-7,TRBV7-4,ASSIGAGVEQY
TRBJ2-3,TRBV11-2,ASSLLMGTGGYTDTQY
TRBJ2-4,TRBV20-1,SARADTLAKNIQY
TRBJ2-1,TRBV29-1,SAVGLAASSYNEQF
TRBJ1-5,TRBV7-6,ASSGQGAQPQH
TRBJ1-1,TRBV27,ASSFLGDRENTEAF
TRBJ2-3,TRBV15,ATSRVPPRDYHTDTQY
TRBJ1-5,TRBV27,ASSVRGGNQPQH
TRBJ1-3,TRBV4-1,ASSQTGGSGNTIY
TRBJ2-4,TRBV7-2,ASSFAGAGKNIQY
TRBJ2-5,TRBV12-3/TRBV12-4,ASSPIQETQY
TRBJ1-1,TRBV2,ASPHPDRSVGTEAF
TRBJ1-1,TRBV4-1,ASSQGGDSTEAF
TRBJ2-5,TRBV6-1,ASVTWIGDQETQY